Shown below are 13 T cell receptor beta chains from a single sample sequenced in a study of T cells in Graves' hyperthyroidism and ophthalmopathy. RNA transcripts gave rise to amplified TCR beta CDR3 regions. TCR CDR3 underwent first-round RT-PCR with the HTBI primer set. TCRdb reanalysed the multiplex PCR reads using MiXCR and keeps one entry per CDR3 protein. The sample lists roughly 530,000 distinct CDR3 sequences; 15% to 20% were seen once. Sequenced sample: blood. The source of these receptors is a woman under 30 with Graves' ophthalmopathy.

This clonotype was observed a single time. A clone one base away is much larger, so this may be a read error. The V and J genes are TRBV6-1 and TRBJ2-1; D is undetermined. This CDR3 has 13 amino acids. Germline CDR1 and CDR2: MNHNS and SASEGT. V lost 7 bases and J lost 12, with 19 bases in between. Written as DNA, the CDR3 is TGTGCCAGCAAAGAGCTGGCGGCCCATGGGCAGTTCTTC. This sequence encodes CASKELAAHGQFF.

This clonotype was detected a few times. V usage is TRBV11-2 and J usage is TRBJ1-4; D perhaps matches TRBD1 (5 bases). V lost 5 bases to trimming and J lost 8 bases, with 15 bases between them. Germline CDR1 SGHAT, CDR2 FQNNGV. The CDR3 covers 14 residues. The CDR3 sequence: CASSPIAGREKLFF. In DNA, the CDR3 is TGTGCCAGCAGCCCAATCGCAGGGCGCGAAAAACTGTTTTTT.

A few counts support this clonotype. Possible read error: a much larger clone is one base away. The CDR3 sequence: CASSLFAEGLNTEAFF. CDR3 DNA sequence: TGTGCCAGCAGTTTGTTCGCAGAGGGCCTGAACACTGAAGCTTTCTTT. This chain links TRBV28 with TRBJ1-1, with D unresolved. Trimming took 3 bases from V and 0 from J, leaving 14 bases between them. The CDR3 sequence is 16 residues long. Germline V gives CDR1 MDHEN, CDR2 SYDVKM.

This clonotype was counted ten times or more. The rearrangement joins TRBV5-1 to TRBJ1-1; D unclear. Germline V gene sequence: CDR1 SGHRS, CDR2 YFSETQ. This CDR3 is built from 16 residues. The V end was cut by 2 bases, the J end by 5 bases, with 19 bases between. The chain's CDR3 is CASSFLAGRTGTEAFF. The CDR3 DNA reads as TGCGCCAGCAGCTTTCTTGCTGGGCGGACGGGTACTGAAGCTTTCTTT.

CDR3 residues: CASINNWAGGTTDTQYF. The CDR3 DNA is TGTGCCAGCATCAACAACTGGGCAGGGGGAACCACAGATACGCAGTATTTT. The rearrangement links TRBV27 to TRBJ2-3; 7 nucleotides match TRBD1. Trimming cost V 7 bases and J 2 bases; bases outside gene matches: 15. The CDR3 consists of 17 residues. The germline V gene encodes CDR1 MNHEY and CDR2 SMNVEV (reference sequence).

This clonotype was picked up many times. The chain links TRBV28 to TRBJ1-1; D perhaps matches TRBD1 (5 bases). The ends were cut back, 5 bases at V and 11 bases at J, with 18 bases in the middle. There are 13 residues in the CDR3. CDR1 MDHEN and CDR2 SYDVKM come from the germline V gene. CDR3: CASSQTGLRAAFF. DNA for the CDR3: TGTGCCAGCAGTCAAACAGGTCTGCGCGCTGCTTTCTTT.

This clonotype appeared many times. For the CDR3, the DNA is TGTGCCACCAGTGATTTGAGTCAGGAGACCCAGTACTTC. Its protein is CATSDLSQETQYF. This chain links TRBV24-1 with TRBJ2-5; D gene ambiguous. The CDR3 length is 13 residues. V was cut by 0 bases and J by 5 bases, with 6 bases left in between. Germline V gene sequence: CDR1 KGHDR, CDR2 SFDVKD.

This clonotype showed up just once. The CDR3 region has the DNA TGTGCCAGCTCACCGACAGGGGGCTGCTACGAGCAGTACTTC. As protein: CASSPTGGCYEQYF. The chain combines TRBV18 with TRBJ2-7; 10 nucleotides match TRBD1. The CDR3 extends over 14 amino acids. Germline V gene data show CDR1 as KGHSH and CDR2 as LQKENI. Germline trimming cut 3 bases from V and 3 bases from J; bases unmatched to any gene: 2.

This clonotype was seen ten or more times. The V call is TRBV5-8, the J call TRBJ1-5; 9 bases line up with TRBD1. Germline loops: CDR1 SGHTS, CDR2 YDEGEE. Trimming at V came to 1 base and at J to 6 bases, leaving 5 bases not matched to a gene. The CDR3 spans 15 residues. CDR3 amino acids: CASSLPQGAGQPQHF. The CDR3 coding sequence is TGTGCCAGCAGCTTGCCACAGGGGGCTGGTCAGCCCCAGCATTTT.

The chain couples TRBV30 to TRBJ2-2; 7 positions agree with TRBD1. This CDR3 region has 13 residues. Germline CDR1 is GTSNPN and CDR2 is SVGIG (reference sequence). The ends lost 3 bases at V and 6 bases at J; junction bases unmatched: 4. CDR3: CAWSPQGAGELFF. The CDR3 nucleotides read TGTGCCTGGAGCCCCCAGGGGGCCGGGGAGCTGTTTTTT.

This clonotype appeared many times. This chain links TRBV19 with TRBJ1-1; 9 nucleotides match TRBD1. CDR1 and CDR2 (germline): LNHDA, SQIVND (reference sequence). The CDR3 has 16 residues. J lost 5 bases, V lost 4 bases, and 11 bases had no gene match. The chain's CDR3 is CASSSTGGQGSTEAFF. In nucleotides, the CDR3 is TGTGCCAGTAGTAGTACTGGGGGACAGGGAAGTACTGAAGCTTTCTTT.

In its sample, this clonotype was seen a few times. The gene calls are TRBV15 and TRBJ2-2; unclear D gene. Trimming took off 2 bases at V and 5 bases at J, with 6 bases between the two ends. The CDR3 sequence is 13 residues long. Germline V gene data show CDR1 as LNHNV and CDR2 as YYDKDF (reference sequence). Here the CDR3 DNA reads TGTGCCACCAGCAGACAACTTACCGGGGAGCTGTTTTTT. Its translation is CATSRQLTGELFF.

This chain joins TRBV4-3 and TRBJ2-7, with TRBD1 as a possible D gene (8 bases). This CDR3 contains 16 residues. The germline gives CDR1 LGHNA, CDR2 YSLEER. V gave up 1 base and J gave up 2 bases, with 15 bases separating them. Written as DNA, the CDR3 is TGCGCCAGCAGCCAAGGTTGGACAGGGACTACCTACGAGCAGTACTTC. Its protein product is CASSQGWTGTTYEQYF.